A single TCR beta chain is shown here with its context. The antigen is not known. The source of the sample is a study of cytomegalovirus exposure and HLA in healthy donors. Study background: Roughly 85 million unique TCRs from HLA-typed donors were held in an early release of data.

This PCR relied on a set of 60 Vbeta primers and 13 Jbeta primers. Sequencing used immunoSEQ multiplex PCR; TCRdb keeps in-frame clones, though not all of them. The sample totals 150,000 to 200,000 clones; its top ten clones hold over 1%. The study's findings and limits: According to an earlier analysis, most TCR beta V segments yielded productive rearrangements about 87% or about 30% of the time. Rare TCR sequences dominated, though some public TCRs recurred in many donors.

CDR3 length: 14 amino acids. The ends were cut back, 2 bases at V and 3 bases at J, with 8 bases in the middle. CDR1 and CDR2 (germline): SGHRS, YFSETQ. The sequence was collected from a woman in her sixties in good health and CMV-seronegative. The chain has TRBV5-1 and TRBJ2-2, with a tentative D call TRBD1 (5 bases). The sample taken for sequencing was PBMCs. The CDR3 region has the DNA TGCGCCAGCAGCTTCAGGGTCGACACCGGGGAGCTGTTTTTT. It encodes CASSFRVDTGELFF. Looking up the rest from reference TRBV5-1 and TRBJ2-2 gives the full variable domain: KAGVTQTPRYLIKTRGQQVTLSCSPISGHRSVSWYQQTPGQGLQFLFEYFSETQRNKGNFPGRFSGRQFSNSRSEMNVSTLELGDSALYLCASSFRVDTGELFFGEGSRLTVL.